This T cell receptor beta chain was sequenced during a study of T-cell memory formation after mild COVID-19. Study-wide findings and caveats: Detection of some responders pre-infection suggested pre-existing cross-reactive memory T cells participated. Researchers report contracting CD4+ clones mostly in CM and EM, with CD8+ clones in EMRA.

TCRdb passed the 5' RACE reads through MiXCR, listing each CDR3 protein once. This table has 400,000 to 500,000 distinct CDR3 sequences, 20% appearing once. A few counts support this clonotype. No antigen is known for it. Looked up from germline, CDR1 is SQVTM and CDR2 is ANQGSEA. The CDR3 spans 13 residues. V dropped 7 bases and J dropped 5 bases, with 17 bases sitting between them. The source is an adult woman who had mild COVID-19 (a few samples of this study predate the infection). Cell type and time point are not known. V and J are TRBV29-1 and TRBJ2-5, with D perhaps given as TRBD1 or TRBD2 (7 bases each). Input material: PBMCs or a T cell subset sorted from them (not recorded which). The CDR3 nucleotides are TGCAGCGCCCGTACAGGGGAGGGTGAGACCCAGTACTTC. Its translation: CSARTGEGETQYF.